This TCR beta chain was identified during a study of control samples from healthy donors and cancer patients. The CDR3 is made up of 14 amino acids. Germline-derived CDR1 and CDR2 are SGHDT and YYEEEE. V was clipped by 4 bases and J by 1 base, with 12 bases between them. Sequencing used immunoSEQ multiplex PCR; TCRdb keeps in-frame clones, though not all of them. This sample has just over 50,000 clones, with approximately 91% found just once. What was sequenced was PBMCs. V gene TRBV5-6 combines with J gene TRBJ2-7, with D perhaps TRBD1 (6 bases). The TCR was taken from a man aged 50 to 60 with head and neck cancer. The CDR3 bases are TGTGCCAGCAGCAAGGCCGGACAGTCCTACGAGCAGTACTTC. Encoded protein: CASSKAGQSYEQYF.